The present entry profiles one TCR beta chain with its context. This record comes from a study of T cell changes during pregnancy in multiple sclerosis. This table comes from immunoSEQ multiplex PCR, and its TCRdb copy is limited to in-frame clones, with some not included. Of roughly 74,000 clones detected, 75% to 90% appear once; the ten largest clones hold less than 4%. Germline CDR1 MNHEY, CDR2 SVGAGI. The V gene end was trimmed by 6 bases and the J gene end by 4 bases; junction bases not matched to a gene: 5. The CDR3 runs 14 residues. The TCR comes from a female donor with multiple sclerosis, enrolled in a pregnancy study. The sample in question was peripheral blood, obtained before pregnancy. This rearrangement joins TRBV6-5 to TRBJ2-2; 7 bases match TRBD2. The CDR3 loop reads CASSPGGSTGELFF. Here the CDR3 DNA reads TGTGCCAGCAGCCCCGGGGGGTCCACCGGGGAGCTGTTTTTT.